Listed here are 9 T cell receptor beta chains from one sample, sequenced in a study of immune evolution from preneoplasia to lung adenocarcinoma. Repertoires were generated with immunoSEQ multiplex PCR, while TCRdb's copy carries only in-frame clones and drops some. The data show under 7,000 clones, approximately 73% seen once. Sequencing was performed on FFPE lung adenocarcinoma in situ tissue. The receptors come from a donor of 70 years or more with lung adenocarcinoma.

The gene calls are TRBV18 and TRBJ2-7, with D perhaps matching TRBD1 (6 bases). CDR3 length: 14 amino acids. Trimming removed 3 bases at V and 1 base at J, with 10 bases between. In germline, CDR1 is KGHSH, CDR2 LQKENI. In nucleotides, the CDR3 is TGTGCCAGCTCACCGGGGACATTTTCCTACGAGCAGTACTTC. Translated, it gives CASSPGTFSYEQYF.

V is TRBV5-4 and J is TRBJ2-1; D is unresolved. Germline V gene lookup returns CDR1 SGHNT and CDR2 YYREEE (reference sequence). The V end was cut by 2 bases, the J end by 8 bases, with 8 bases between. This CDR3 region has 12 residues. CDR3 sequence: CASSFMSDEQFF. The CDR3 coding sequence is TGTGCCAGCAGCTTCATGAGCGATGAGCAGTTCTTC.

V gene TRBV30 combines with J gene TRBJ2-3; 8 nucleotides line up with TRBD2. The CDR3 is made up of 12 amino acids. Germline CDR1 reads GTSNPN; CDR2 reads SVGIG (reference sequence). J lost 11 bases, V lost 0 bases, and 4 bases had no gene match. Here the CDR3 DNA reads TGTGCCTGGAGTGTTCAGCGGGGGAGGCAGTATTTT. Encoded protein: CAWSVQRGRQYF.

The chain employs TRBV27 and TRBJ2-7; 11 bases match TRBD2. The CDR3 has 14 amino acids. Trimming cost V 3 bases and J 2 bases; bases outside gene matches: 0. Germline CDR1 MNHEY, CDR2 SMNVEV (reference sequence). The CDR3 region has the DNA TGTGCCAGCAGTTTTAGCGGGGGGGCCTACGAGCAGTACTTC. As protein: CASSFSGGAYEQYF.

The sample holds a few counts of this clone. The genes are TRBV18 and TRBJ1-5; 8 bases agree with TRBD1. V was pared by 2 bases and J by 7 bases, with 7 bases of the junction left unmatched. Germline CDR1 is KGHSH and CDR2 is LQKENI. This CDR3 is built from 15 residues. In nucleotides, the CDR3 is TGTGCCAGCTCACCATCAGGACAGGGAATGCAGCCCCAGCATTTT. As protein: CASSPSGQGMQPQHF.

The rearrangement joins TRBV28 to TRBJ2-4; TRBD2 matches 8 bases. CDR3 length: 16 residues. V dropped 4 bases and J dropped 2; count of bases not matched to a gene: 7. The V gene's germline CDR1 is MDHEN and CDR2 SYDVKM. CDR3: CASSSGGGQSKNIQYF. CDR3 bases: TGTGCCAGCAGTTCCGGGGGGGGTCAGTCCAAAAACATTCAGTACTTC.

The gene calls are TRBV9 and TRBJ1-1; D is undetermined. In germline, CDR1 is SGDLS, CDR2 YYNGEE. V dropped 0 bases and J dropped 1 base, with 4 bases sitting between them. The CDR3 contains 13 residues. DNA of the CDR3: TGTGCCAGCAGCGTAGACTGGAACACTGAAGCTTTCTTT. Encoded protein: CASSVDWNTEAFF.

The table lists this clone with a few counts. The rearrangement joins TRBV12-5 to TRBJ1-6; D remains unclear. This CDR3 contains 13 residues. The germline V gene encodes CDR1 LGHNT and CDR2 FRNRAP. The ends were cut back, 3 bases at V and 7 bases at J, with 7 bases in the middle. The CDR3 bases are TGTGCTAGTGGTTTTGGTGGGAATTCACCCCTCCACTTT. As protein: CASGFGGNSPLHF.

Only one count was recorded for this clone. The V gene is TRBV7-6, the J gene TRBJ2-2; D tentatively fits TRBD1 or TRBD2 (6 bases each). This CDR3 is 16 amino acids long. V was shortened by 5 bases and J by 2 bases, with 15 bases between the two germline ends. CDR1 SGHVS and CDR2 FNYEAQ come from the germline V gene. The CDR3 nucleotides are TGTGCCAGCAGCGTCTACGGGGGCAGCAACACCGGGGAGCTGTTTTTT. Amino acids: CASSVYGGSNTGELFF.